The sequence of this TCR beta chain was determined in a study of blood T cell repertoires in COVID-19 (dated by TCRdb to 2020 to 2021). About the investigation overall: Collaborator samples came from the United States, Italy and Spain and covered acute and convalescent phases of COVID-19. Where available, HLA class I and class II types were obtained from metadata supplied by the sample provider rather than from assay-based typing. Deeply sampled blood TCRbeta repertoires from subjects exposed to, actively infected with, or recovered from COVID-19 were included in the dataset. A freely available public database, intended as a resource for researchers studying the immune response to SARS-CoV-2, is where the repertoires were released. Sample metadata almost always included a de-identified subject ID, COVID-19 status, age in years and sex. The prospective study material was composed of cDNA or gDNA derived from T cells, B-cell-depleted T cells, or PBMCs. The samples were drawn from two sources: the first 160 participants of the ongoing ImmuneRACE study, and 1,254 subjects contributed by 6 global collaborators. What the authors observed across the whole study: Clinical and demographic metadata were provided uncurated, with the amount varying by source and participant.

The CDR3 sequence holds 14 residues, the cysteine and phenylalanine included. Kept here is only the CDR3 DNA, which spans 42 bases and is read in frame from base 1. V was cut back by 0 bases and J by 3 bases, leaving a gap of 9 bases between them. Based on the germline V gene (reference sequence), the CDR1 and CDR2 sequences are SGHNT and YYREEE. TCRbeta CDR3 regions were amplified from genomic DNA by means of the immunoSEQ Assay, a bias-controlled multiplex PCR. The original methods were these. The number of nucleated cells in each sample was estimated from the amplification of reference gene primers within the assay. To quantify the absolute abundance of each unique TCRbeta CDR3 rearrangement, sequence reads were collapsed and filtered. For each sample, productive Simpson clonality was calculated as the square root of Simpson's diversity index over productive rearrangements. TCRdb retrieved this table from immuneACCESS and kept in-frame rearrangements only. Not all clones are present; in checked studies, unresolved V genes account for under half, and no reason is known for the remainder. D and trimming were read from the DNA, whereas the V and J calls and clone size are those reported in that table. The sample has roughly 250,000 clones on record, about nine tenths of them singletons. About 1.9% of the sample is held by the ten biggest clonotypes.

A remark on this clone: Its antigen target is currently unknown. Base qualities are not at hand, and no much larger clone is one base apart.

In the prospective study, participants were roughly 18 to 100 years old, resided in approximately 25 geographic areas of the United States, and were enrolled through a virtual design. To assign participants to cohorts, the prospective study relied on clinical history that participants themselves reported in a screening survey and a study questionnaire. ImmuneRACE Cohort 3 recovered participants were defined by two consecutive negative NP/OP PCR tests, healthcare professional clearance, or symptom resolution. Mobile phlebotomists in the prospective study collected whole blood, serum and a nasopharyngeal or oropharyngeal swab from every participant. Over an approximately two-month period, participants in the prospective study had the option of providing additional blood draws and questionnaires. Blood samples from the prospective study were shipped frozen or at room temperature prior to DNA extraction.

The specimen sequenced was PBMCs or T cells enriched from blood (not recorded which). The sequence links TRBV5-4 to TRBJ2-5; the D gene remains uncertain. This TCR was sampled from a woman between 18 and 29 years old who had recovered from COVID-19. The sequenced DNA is TGTGCCAGCAGCTTGGATGCAGGCGAAGAGACCCAGTACTTC. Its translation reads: CASSLDAGEETQYF.